Following are 2 T cell receptor beta chains from one sample sequenced in a study of T-cell reconstitution after alpha-beta-depleted transplantation in children. It was with unique molecular identifiers that the TCRbeta library was prepared. TCRdb re-derived calls from the PCR reads in MiXCR, one entry per CDR3 protein. The sample holds about 340,000 distinct CDR3 sequences, 10% seen once. The input for sequencing was PBMCs from the stem cell graft donor, taken from the stem cell graft. The receptors stem from a human donor who donated a stem cell graft to a child with acute lymphoblastic leukemia.

This clonotype was seen more than once but under ten times. The CDR3, as DNA: TGTGCCAGCAGTGAGGACGCCACCCACCGCGGCTACACCTTC. Protein sequence: CASSEDATHRGYTF. The rearrangement links TRBV28 to TRBJ1-2, with D hard to call. Looked up from germline, CDR1 is MDHEN and CDR2 is SYDVKM. V dropped 5 bases and J dropped 8 bases, with 18 bases sitting between them. The CDR3 extends over 14 amino acids.

This clonotype was seen a handful of times. J is TRBJ2-6 and V is TRBV4-1; possibly TRBD2 for D (5 bases). CDR3 length equals 19 residues. Germline CDR1 and CDR2: MGHRA and YSYEKL. V was trimmed by 3 bases and J by 0 bases, leaving 18 bases between them. CDR3 bases: TGCGCCAGCAGCCACCATCTCGGACGGGAACGCTCTGGGGCCAACGTCCTGACTTTC. Residues: CASSHHLGRERSGANVLTF.